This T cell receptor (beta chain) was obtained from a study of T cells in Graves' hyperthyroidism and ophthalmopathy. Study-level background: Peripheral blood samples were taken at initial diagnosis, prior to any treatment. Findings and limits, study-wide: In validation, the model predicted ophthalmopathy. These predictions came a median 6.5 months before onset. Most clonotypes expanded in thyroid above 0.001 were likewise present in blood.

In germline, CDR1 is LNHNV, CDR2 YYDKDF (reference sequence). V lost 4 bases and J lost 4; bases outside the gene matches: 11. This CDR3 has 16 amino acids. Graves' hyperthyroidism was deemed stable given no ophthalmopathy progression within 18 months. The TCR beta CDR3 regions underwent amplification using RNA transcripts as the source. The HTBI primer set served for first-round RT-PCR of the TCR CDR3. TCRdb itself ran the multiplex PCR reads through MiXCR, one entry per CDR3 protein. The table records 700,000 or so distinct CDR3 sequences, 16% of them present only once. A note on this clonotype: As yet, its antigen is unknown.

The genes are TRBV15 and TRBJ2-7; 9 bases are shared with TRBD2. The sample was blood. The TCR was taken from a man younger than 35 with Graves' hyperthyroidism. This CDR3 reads CATSTLSRTSAYEQYF. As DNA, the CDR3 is TGTGCCACCAGCACCCTATCCCGGACTAGCGCTTACGAGCAGTACTTC.